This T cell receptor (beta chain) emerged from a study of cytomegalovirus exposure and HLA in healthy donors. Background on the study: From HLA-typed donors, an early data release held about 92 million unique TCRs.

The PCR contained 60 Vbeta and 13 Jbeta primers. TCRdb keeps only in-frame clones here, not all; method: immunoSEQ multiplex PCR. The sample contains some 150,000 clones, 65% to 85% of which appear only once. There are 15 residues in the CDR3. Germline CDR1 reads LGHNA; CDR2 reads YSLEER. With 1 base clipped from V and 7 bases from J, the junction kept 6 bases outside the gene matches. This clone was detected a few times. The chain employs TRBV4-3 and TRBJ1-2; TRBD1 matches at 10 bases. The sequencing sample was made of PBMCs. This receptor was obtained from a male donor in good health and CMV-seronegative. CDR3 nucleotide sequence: TGCGCCAGCAGCCAAGGGCGGACAGGGGGTCTTGGCTACACCTTC. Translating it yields CASSQGRTGGLGYTF.